This T cell receptor beta chain originates from a study of early T cells in non-severe SARS-CoV-2 infection. Study as a whole: Sequencing was performed on bulk RNA from unsorted whole blood, leaving chains unpaired.

The TCR library protocol attached unique molecular identifiers to the individual cDNA molecules. MiXCR was run by TCRdb on the 5' RACE reads, yielding one entry per CDR3 protein. The sample has tens of thousands of distinct CDR3 sequences, 5.9% seen once. As regards this clonotype: Its target is unknown.

This CDR3 has 14 amino acids. Per germline, CDR1 KGHDR and CDR2 SFDVKD. V lost 4 bases to trimming and J lost 9 bases, with 15 bases between them. The study, taken as a whole, reports: Anti-spike CD8 specificities were favored by VDJdb matching, whose results missed private and CD4 specificities.

The TCR was taken from an adult who was a healthcare worker with PCR-confirmed SARS-CoV-2 infection or an uninfected control (not recorded which). Here the sequenced sample was whole blood, taken at baseline. The V call is TRBV24-1, the J call TRBJ2-1; TRBD1 or TRBD2 may be the D gene (5 bases each). The DNA of the CDR3 is TGTGCCACCAGTGACCGTTTGGGGACGGTTGAGCAGTTCTTC. This codes for CATSDRLGTVEQFF.